This passage covers 24 T cell receptor beta chains from one sample sequenced in a study of control samples from healthy donors and cancer patients. Here immunoSEQ multiplex PCR was the method, and the copy in TCRdb shows in-frame clones only, minus some. In the table there are about 270,000 clones, over 75% of which are singletons. The sequencing input was PBMCs. The receptors originated from an older woman with lung cancer.

The CDR3 reads CASSQDSLYGYTF. The CDR3 DNA reads TGTGCCAGCAGTCAAGACAGTCTCTATGGCTACACCTTC. V gene TRBV12-3 or TRBV12-4 combines with J gene TRBJ1-2, with a tentative D call TRBD1 (5 bases). V lost 5 bases and J 4 bases, leaving 11 bases between the germline ends. CDR3 length: 13 residues.

The rearrangement joins TRBV27 to TRBJ2-5, with TRBD2 identical over 9 bases. Trimming cost V 1 base and J 2 bases; bases outside gene matches: 8. The germline CDR1 and CDR2 sequences are MNHEY and SMNVEV (reference sequence). CDR3 length: 17 amino acids. For the CDR3, the DNA is TGTGCCAGCAGTTTATTCCCTAGCGGGACTCCTCAAGAGACCCAGTACTTC. Translated: CASSLFPSGTPQETQYF.

A note on this clone: This CDR3 is also generated by other DNA sequences in the sample. V usage is TRBV11-2 and J usage is TRBJ2-5; D remains unclear. V was pared by 1 base and J by 4 bases, with 1 base between. The CDR3 loop spans 11 amino acids. Germline V lookup: CDR1 SGHAT, CDR2 FQNNGV. This CDR3 reads CASSLGETQYF. For the CDR3, the DNA is TGTGCCAGCAGCTTAGGAGAGACCCAGTACTTC.

The chain combines TRBV4-2 with TRBJ2-3; D is possibly TRBD2 (5 bases). CDR1 and CDR2 from the germline V gene are LGHNA and YNFKEQ. The CDR3 covers 15 residues. V dropped 0 bases and J dropped 5 bases, with 12 bases sitting between them. This CDR3 reads CASSQDKAEGDTQYF. The CDR3 DNA is TGTGCCAGCAGCCAAGATAAAGCAGAGGGAGATACGCAGTATTTT.

The chain uses TRBV5-1 and TRBJ2-1, with TRBD2 matching 7 bases. With V trimmed by 0 bases and J by 2 bases, 2 bases remained unmatched. Germline V lookup: CDR1 SGHRS, CDR2 YFSETQ. The CDR3 length is 15 residues. In nucleotides, the CDR3 is TGCGCCAGCAGCTTGGGGGCGGGGGCCTACAATGAGCAGTTCTTC. It is translated as CASSLGAGAYNEQFF.

V is TRBV5-1 and J is TRBJ1-2; tentatively, D is TRBD1 (5 bases). This CDR3 is built from 15 residues. Germline assignment: CDR1 SGHRS and CDR2 YFSETQ. Deletions cut 4 bases from V and 7 bases from J, with 20 bases between. The CDR3 here is CASSIDSALRSGYTF. Written as DNA, the CDR3 is TGCGCCAGCAGCATAGACAGCGCCTTAAGGTCTGGCTACACCTTC.

The gene calls are TRBV3-1 (or the pseudogene TRBV3-2) and TRBJ2-3, with 8 bases aligning to TRBD2. Germline V lookup: CDR1 LGHDT, CDR2 YNNKEL (reference sequence). Trimming took 4 bases from V and 6 from J; bases not matched to a gene: 12. The CDR3 is 16 amino acids. This CDR3 is CASSRNTGGPGDTQYF. The CDR3 DNA follows: TGTGCCAGCAGCCGAAATACGGGGGGGCCAGGTGATACGCAGTATTTT.

The rearrangement joins TRBV3-1 (or the pseudogene TRBV3-2) to TRBJ1-5, with D perhaps matching TRBD1 (6 bases). There are 14 residues in the CDR3. Germline V gives CDR1 LGHDT, CDR2 YNNKEL (reference sequence). V lost 3 bases, J lost 4 bases, and 10 bases lay in between. The CDR3 DNA reads TGTGCCAGCAGCCAGTACCAGGGGAATCAGCCCCAGCATTTT. As protein: CASSQYQGNQPQHF.

This clone was found once. The V gene is TRBV23-1, the J gene TRBJ2-6; D unclear. TRBV23-1 falls under the ORF class, with uncertain function. The CDR3 is made up of 17 amino acids. Trimming shortened V by 3 bases and J by 0 bases, and 12 bases separated the two germline ends. The CDR3 DNA reads TGCGCCAGCAGTCAGAAGCCTCTCGACTCTGGGGCCAACGTCCTGACTTTC. This codes for CASSQKPLDSGANVLTF.

The table lists this clone with a few counts. J is TRBJ1-5 and V is TRBV27; D is perhaps TRBD1 (5 bases). Trimming shortened V by 3 bases and J by 3 bases, and 12 bases separated the two germline ends. In germline, CDR1 is MNHEY, CDR2 SMNVEV (reference sequence). CDR3 length: 15 residues. The DNA of the CDR3 is TGTGCCAGCAGTTTTTCCTCGGGGCCCAATCAGCCCCAGCATTTT. Translated, it gives CASSFSSGPNQPQHF.

This clone was observed a few times. This rearrangement joins TRBV3-1 (or the pseudogene TRBV3-2) to TRBJ1-5; 9 nucleotides align to TRBD1. V gave up 2 bases and J gave up 6 bases; unmatched junction bases: 2. The CDR3 is 14 amino acids. Germline loops: CDR1 LGHDT, CDR2 YNNKEL (reference sequence). The CDR3 here is CASSQTGGSQPQHF. Written as DNA, the CDR3 is TGTGCCAGCAGCCAAACAGGGGGCAGTCAGCCCCAGCATTTT.

Only a few counts were recorded for this clone. J is TRBJ2-5 and V is TRBV5-4; unclear D gene. V shed 0 bases and J shed 3 bases, with 9 bases lying between them. This CDR3 comprises 14 residues. CDR1 is SGHNT and CDR2 is YYREEE in the germline V gene (reference sequence). The CDR3 loop reads CASSLGRAEETQYF. The CDR3 DNA sequence: TGTGCCAGCAGCTTGGGAAGGGCTGAAGAGACCCAGTACTTC.

The V gene is TRBV7-2, the J gene TRBJ2-1, with 10 bases matching TRBD2. Germline V lookup: CDR1 SGHTA, CDR2 FQGNSA. The V segment lost 5 bases and the J segment 2 bases; nucleotides outside the gene matches: 6. The CDR3 totals 16 residues. CDR3 residues: CASSPGLAAAYNEQFF. For the CDR3, the DNA is TGTGCCAGCAGCCCCGGACTAGCGGCCGCCTACAATGAGCAGTTCTTC.

The chain has TRBV28 and TRBJ2-6; no firm D call. The V end lost 5 bases, the J end lost 2 bases, and 16 bases lay between the germline ends. CDR1 MDHEN and CDR2 SYDVKM come from the germline V gene. There are 17 residues in the CDR3. CDR3 sequence (DNA): TGTGCCAGCAGTCTTGGTGGGTCGGGCGCTGGGGCCAACGTCCTGACTTTC. It yields the protein CASSLGGSGAGANVLTF.

The chain combines TRBV3-1 (or the pseudogene TRBV3-2) with TRBJ2-5; D not certain. In germline, CDR1 is LGHDT, CDR2 YNNKEL (reference sequence). This CDR3 has 13 residues. Between the trimmed V and J ends, which lost 4 bases and 2 bases, there was a span of 8 bases. The CDR3 DNA follows: TGTGCCAGCAGCCGGGCAGTACAAGAGACCCAGTACTTC. This translates into CASSRAVQETQYF.

The chain links TRBV30 to TRBJ1-1; 7 positions match TRBD1. CDR1 is GTSNPN and CDR2 is SVGIG in the germline V gene (reference sequence). This CDR3 has 12 residues. CDR3: CSLTGLSTEAFF. CDR3 DNA sequence: TGTTCACTGACAGGGCTCTCCACTGAAGCTTTCTTT.

V is TRBV28 and J is TRBJ1-2; 8 bases match TRBD1. This CDR3 is 16 amino acids long. V lost 5 bases, J lost 4 bases, and 12 bases stayed unmatched. Germline-derived CDR1 and CDR2 are MDHEN and SYDVKM. CDR3 coding DNA: TGTGCCAGCAGTCCCGTAAGACAGGGGTTTTTCTATGGCTACACCTTC. It encodes CASSPVRQGFFYGYTF.

V is TRBV7-9 and J is TRBJ2-3, with TRBD1 matching 7 bases. The CDR3 runs 12 residues. Germline V gene data show CDR1 as SEHNR and CDR2 as FQNEAQ (reference sequence). The junction had 4 bases not matched to a gene; V was cut back by 8 bases and J by 5 bases. The CDR3 spells CASARGQDTQYF. CDR3 DNA: TGTGCCAGCGCTAGGGGGCAAGATACGCAGTATTTT.

The V gene is TRBV5-1, the J gene TRBJ1-1; possibly TRBD1 for D (6 bases). This CDR3 is 14 amino acids long. Germline loops: CDR1 SGHRS, CDR2 YFSETQ. Trimming pared 3 bases from V and 5 bases from J, leaving 14 bases between. The CDR3 DNA sequence: TGCGCCAGCAGCTGGGATACACAGGGTACTGAAGCTTTCTTT. As protein: CASSWDTQGTEAFF.

The V call is TRBV6-4, the J call TRBJ1-1; D gene unclear. Germline assignment: CDR1 MRHNA and CDR2 SNTAGT. V was cut by 4 bases and J by 4 bases, with 10 bases left in between. There are 13 residues in the CDR3. The CDR3, as DNA: TGTGCCAGCAGTGTGGAGAGAGGCACTGAAGCTTTCTTT. Protein: CASSVERGTEAFF.

V is TRBV7-3 and J is TRBJ1-1; D might be TRBD1 (5 bases). Germline lookup yields CDR1 SGHTA and CDR2 FQGTGA. CDR3 length: 14 residues. The V end was cut by 1 base, the J end by 3 bases, with 9 bases between. DNA of the CDR3: TGTGCCAGCAGCTTAATGACGGGGGACACTGAAGCTTTCTTT. Translating it yields CASSLMTGDTEAFF.

Notes on this clone: Sequence at one end of the junction differs from germline and may be a read error. The chain recombines TRBV19 with TRBJ2-1; 9 bases match TRBD2. The CDR3 covers 15 residues. The germline V gene has CDR1 LNHDA and CDR2 SQIVND (reference sequence). CDR3 sequence: CTSSRTSADWNEQFF. The CDR3 nucleotides are TGTACCAGTAGCAGGACTAGCGCCGATTGGAATGAGCAGTTCTTC.

The rearrangement links TRBV11-2 to TRBJ2-7; 7 bases align to TRBD1. Germline V gene sequence: CDR1 SGHAT, CDR2 FQNNGV. After removal of 0 bases from V and 2 bases from J, the junction contained 1 base not matched to a gene. The CDR3 runs to 14 residues. CDR3 protein: CASSLDRGPYEQYF. CDR3 coding DNA: TGTGCCAGCAGCTTAGATAGGGGGCCCTACGAGCAGTACTTC.

The J gene is TRBJ2-1, the V gene TRBV2; D is ambiguous. Between the trimmed V and J ends, which lost 6 bases and 5 bases, there was a span of 14 bases. CDR1 is SNHLY and CDR2 is FYNNEI in the germline V gene. There are 14 residues in the CDR3. The CDR3: CASRDLVPDNEQFF. The CDR3 nucleotides are TGTGCCAGCAGGGACCTGGTTCCGGACAATGAGCAGTTCTTC.